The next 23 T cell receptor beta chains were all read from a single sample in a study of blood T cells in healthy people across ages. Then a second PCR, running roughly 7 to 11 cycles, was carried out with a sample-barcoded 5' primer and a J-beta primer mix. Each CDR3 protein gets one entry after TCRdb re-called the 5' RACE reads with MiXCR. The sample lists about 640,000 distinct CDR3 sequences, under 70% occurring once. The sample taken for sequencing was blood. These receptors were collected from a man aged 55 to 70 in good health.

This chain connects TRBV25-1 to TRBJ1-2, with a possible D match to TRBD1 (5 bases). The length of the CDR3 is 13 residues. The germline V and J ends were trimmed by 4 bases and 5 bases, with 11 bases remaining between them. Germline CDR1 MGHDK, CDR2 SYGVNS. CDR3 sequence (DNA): TGTGCCAGCAGTGGGGGCAGGGCTTATGGCTACACCTTC. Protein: CASSGGRAYGYTF.

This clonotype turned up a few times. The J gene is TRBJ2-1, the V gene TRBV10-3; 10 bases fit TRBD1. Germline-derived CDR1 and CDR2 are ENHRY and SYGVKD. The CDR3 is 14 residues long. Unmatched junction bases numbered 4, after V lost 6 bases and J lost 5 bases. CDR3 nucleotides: TGTGCCATCAGAGCGGGACAGGGGAACAATGAGCAGTTCTTC. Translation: CAIRAGQGNNEQFF.

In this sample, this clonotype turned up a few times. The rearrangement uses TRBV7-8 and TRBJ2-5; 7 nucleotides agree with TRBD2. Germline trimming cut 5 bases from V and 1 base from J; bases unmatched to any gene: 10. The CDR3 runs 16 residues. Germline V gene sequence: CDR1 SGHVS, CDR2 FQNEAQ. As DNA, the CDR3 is TGTGCCAGCAGCACAACCTCGGGGGGTCCCCAAGAGACCCAGTACTTC. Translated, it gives CASSTTSGGPQETQYF.

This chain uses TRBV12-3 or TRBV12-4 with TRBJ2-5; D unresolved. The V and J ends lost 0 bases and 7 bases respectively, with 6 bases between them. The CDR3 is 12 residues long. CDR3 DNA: TGTGCCAGCAGTTTAGCGACCCCGACCCAGTACTTC. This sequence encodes CASSLATPTQYF.

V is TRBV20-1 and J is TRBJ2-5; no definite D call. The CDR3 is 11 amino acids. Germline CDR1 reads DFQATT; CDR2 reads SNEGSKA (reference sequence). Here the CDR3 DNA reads TGCATTGTATCGGATCGCGAGACCCAGTACTTC. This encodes CIVSDRETQYF.

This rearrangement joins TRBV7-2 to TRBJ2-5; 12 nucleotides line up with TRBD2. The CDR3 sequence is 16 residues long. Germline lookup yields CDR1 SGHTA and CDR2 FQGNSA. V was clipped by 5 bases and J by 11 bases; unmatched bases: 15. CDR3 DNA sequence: TGTGCCAGCAGCGCCGAACTAGCGGGGGGACCTTGGGAGCAGTACTTC. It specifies CASSAELAGGPWEQYF.

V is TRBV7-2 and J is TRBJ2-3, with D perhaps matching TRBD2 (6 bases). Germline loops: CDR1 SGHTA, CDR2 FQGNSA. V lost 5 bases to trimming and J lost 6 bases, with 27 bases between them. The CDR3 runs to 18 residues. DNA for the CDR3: TGTGCCAGCAGCGTAGTGACGGGGAGGTTCGGATCAGGGGATACGCAGTATTTT. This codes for CASSVVTGRFGSGDTQYF.

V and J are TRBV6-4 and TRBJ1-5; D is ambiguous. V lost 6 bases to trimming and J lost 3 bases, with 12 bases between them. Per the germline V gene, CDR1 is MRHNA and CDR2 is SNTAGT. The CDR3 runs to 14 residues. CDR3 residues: CASSPQGFNQPQHF. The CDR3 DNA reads TGTGCCAGCAGCCCCCAAGGGTTCAATCAGCCCCAGCATTTT.

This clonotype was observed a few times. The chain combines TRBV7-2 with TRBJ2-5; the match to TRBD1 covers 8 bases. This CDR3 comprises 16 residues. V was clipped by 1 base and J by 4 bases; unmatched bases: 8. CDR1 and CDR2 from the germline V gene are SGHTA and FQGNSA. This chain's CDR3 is CASSLGTGQGRETQYF. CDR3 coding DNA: TGTGCCAGCAGCTTAGGTACTGGACAGGGTCGAGAGACCCAGTACTTC. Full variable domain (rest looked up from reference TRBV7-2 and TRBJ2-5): GAGVSQSPSNKVTEKGKDVELRCDPISGHTALYWYRQSLGQGLEFLIYFQGNSAPDKSGLPSDRFSAERTGGSVSTLTIQRTQQEDSAVYLCASSLGTGQGRETQYFGPGTRLLVL.

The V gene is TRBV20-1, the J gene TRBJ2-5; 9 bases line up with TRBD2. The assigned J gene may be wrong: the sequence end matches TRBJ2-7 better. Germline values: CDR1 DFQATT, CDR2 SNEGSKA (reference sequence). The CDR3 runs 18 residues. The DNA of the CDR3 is TGCAGTGCTAGAGATTCTGGGCTAGCGGGGACCATTGCCTACGAGCAGTACTTC. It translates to CSARDSGLAGTIAYEQYF.

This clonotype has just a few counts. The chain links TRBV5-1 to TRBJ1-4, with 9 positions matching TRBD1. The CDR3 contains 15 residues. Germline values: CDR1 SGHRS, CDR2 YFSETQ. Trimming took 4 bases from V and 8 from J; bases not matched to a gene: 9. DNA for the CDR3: TGCGCCAGCAGCCCGATGACAGGGGGAGGCGAAAAACTGTTTTTT. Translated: CASSPMTGGGEKLFF.

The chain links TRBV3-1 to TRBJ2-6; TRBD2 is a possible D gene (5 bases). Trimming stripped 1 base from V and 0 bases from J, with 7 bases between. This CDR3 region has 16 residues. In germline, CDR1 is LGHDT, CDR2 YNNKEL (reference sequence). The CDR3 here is CASSQARGSGANVLTF. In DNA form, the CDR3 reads TGTGCCAGCAGCCAAGCCCGGGGCTCTGGGGCCAACGTCCTGACTTTC.

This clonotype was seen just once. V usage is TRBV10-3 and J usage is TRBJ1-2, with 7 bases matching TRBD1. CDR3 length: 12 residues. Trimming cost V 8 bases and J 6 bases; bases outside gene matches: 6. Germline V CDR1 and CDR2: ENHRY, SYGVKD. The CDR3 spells CAIGGQGDGYTF. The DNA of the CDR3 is TGTGCCATCGGGGGGCAGGGGGATGGCTACACCTTC.

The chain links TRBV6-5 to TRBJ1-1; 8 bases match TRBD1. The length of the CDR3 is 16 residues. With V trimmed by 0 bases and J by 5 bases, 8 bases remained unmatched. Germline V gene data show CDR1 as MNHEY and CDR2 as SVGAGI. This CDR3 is CASSYSVQGARTEAFF. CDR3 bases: TGTGCCAGCAGTTACTCGGTTCAGGGGGCCCGGACTGAAGCTTTCTTT.

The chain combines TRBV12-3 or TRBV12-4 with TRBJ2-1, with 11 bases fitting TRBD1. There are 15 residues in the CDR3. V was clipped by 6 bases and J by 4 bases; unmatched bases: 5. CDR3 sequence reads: CASRTDRGPYNEQFF. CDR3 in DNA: TGTGCCAGCAGAACGGACAGGGGGCCGTACAATGAGCAGTTCTTC.

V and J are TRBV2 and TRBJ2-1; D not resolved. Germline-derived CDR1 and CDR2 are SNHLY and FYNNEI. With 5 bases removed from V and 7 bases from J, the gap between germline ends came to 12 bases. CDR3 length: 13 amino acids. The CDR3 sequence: CASSMSLGNEQFF. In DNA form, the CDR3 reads TGTGCCAGCAGTATGAGCCTCGGAAATGAGCAGTTCTTC.

In DNA form, the CDR3 reads TGTGCCAGCAGCCCCGACAGGGCGAGGGAGCAGTTCTTC. Protein product: CASSPDRAREQFF. The chain links TRBV7-2 to TRBJ2-1, with 7 bases aligning to TRBD1. Germline assignment: CDR1 SGHTA and CDR2 FQGNSA. Trimming removed 5 bases from V and 10 bases from J; junction bases left unmatched: 8. CDR3 length: 13 residues. Variable domain in full (rest from reference TRBV7-2 and TRBJ2-1): GAGVSQSPSNKVTEKGKDVELRCDPISGHTALYWYRQSLGQGLEFLIYFQGNSAPDKSGLPSDRFSAERTGGSVSTLTIQRTQQEDSAVYLCASSPDRAREQFFGPGTRLTVL.

CDR3 loop: CASSNSRSTDSPLHF. The CDR3 coding sequence is TGCGCCAGCAGTAATAGTCGTTCGACAGATTCACCCCTCCACTTT. The chain carries TRBV4-1 and TRBJ1-6, with a possible D match to TRBD1 (5 bases). Trimming removed 6 bases at V and 8 bases at J, with 17 bases between. Germline V lookup: CDR1 MGHRA, CDR2 YSYEKL. This CDR3 is 15 amino acids long.

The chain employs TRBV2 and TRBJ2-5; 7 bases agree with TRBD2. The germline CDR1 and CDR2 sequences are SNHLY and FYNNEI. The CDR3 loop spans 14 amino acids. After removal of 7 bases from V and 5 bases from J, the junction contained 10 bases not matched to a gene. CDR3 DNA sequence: TGTGCCAGCATTGCCGGGGGGTCTCGGGAGACCCAGTACTTC. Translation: CASIAGGSRETQYF. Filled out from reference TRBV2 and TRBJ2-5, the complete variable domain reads EPEVTQTPSHQVTQMGQEVILRCVPISNHLYFYWYRQILGQKVEFLVSFYNNEISEKSEIFDDQFSVERPDGSNFTLKIRSTKLEDSAMYFCASIAGGSRETQYFGPGTRLLVL.

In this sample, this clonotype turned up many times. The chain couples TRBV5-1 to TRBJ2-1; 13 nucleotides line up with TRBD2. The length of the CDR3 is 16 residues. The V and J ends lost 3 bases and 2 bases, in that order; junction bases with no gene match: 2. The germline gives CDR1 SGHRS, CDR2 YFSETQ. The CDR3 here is CASSSGLAGAYNEQFF. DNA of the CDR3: TGCGCCAGCAGCTCCGGACTAGCGGGGGCCTACAATGAGCAGTTCTTC.

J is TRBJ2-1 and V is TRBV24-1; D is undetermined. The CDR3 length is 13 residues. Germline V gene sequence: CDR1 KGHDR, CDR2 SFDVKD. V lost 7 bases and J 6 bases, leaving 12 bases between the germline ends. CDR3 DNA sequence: TGTGCCACCAGCGGTGGGCACTCCAATGAGCAGTTCTTC. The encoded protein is CATSGGHSNEQFF.

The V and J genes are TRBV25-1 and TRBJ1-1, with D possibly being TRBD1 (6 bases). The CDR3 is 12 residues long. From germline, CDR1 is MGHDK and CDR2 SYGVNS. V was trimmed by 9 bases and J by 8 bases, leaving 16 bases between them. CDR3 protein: CASGLSGHEAFF. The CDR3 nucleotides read TGTGCCAGTGGACTATCGGGACACGAAGCTTTCTTT.

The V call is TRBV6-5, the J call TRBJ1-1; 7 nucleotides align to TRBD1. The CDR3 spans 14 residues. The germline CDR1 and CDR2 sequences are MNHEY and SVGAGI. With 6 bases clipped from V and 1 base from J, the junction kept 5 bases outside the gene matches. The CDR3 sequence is CASSNYRGNTEAFF. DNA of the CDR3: TGTGCCAGCAGCAATTACAGGGGGAACACTGAAGCTTTCTTT.